Presented here are 31 T cell receptor beta chains from one specimen sequenced in a study of blood T cell repertoires in COVID-19. Assay: immunoSEQ multiplex PCR; the TCRdb copy retains only in-frame clones and omits some. The data hold roughly 47,000 clones, with approximately 89% observed a single time. The sample was peripheral blood. The source is a man in his fifties with acute or convalescent COVID-19.

The V and J genes are TRBV14 and TRBJ1-6, with D unresolved. Trimming cost V 2 bases and J 3 bases, with 8 bases left between them. The germline gives CDR1 SGHDN, CDR2 FVKESK. This CDR3 region has 15 residues. In DNA form, the CDR3 reads TGTGCCAGCAGCCAAAATCTAAACTATAATTCACCCCTCCACTTT. It encodes CASSQNLNYNSPLHF.

The V call is TRBV7-2, the J call TRBJ1-2; 10 nucleotides align to TRBD1. V shed 5 bases, J shed 11 bases, and the junction held 5 bases outside the gene matches. The CDR3 contains 12 residues. Per the germline V gene, CDR1 is SGHTA and CDR2 is FQGNSA. The CDR3 DNA sequence: TGTGCCAGCAGCCGAGACAGGGGGCCGTACACCTTC. It is translated as CASSRDRGPYTF.

The chain uses TRBV7-3 and TRBJ1-1; a weak D match, TRBD1 (5 bases). Trimming took off 2 bases at V and 4 bases at J, with 14 bases between the two ends. The length of the CDR3 is 15 residues. Germline assignment: CDR1 SGHTA and CDR2 FQGTGA. For the CDR3, the DNA is TGTGCCAGCAGCTTATATCAGGGCTCGGGCACTGAAGCTTTCTTT. Amino acid sequence: CASSLYQGSGTEAFF.

The genes are TRBV24-1 and TRBJ2-5; tentative D call: TRBD1 (6 bases). This CDR3 contains 14 residues. Trimming left V 2 bases short and J 5 bases short, with 11 bases between. Germline assignment: CDR1 KGHDR and CDR2 SFDVKD. The CDR3 DNA is TGTGCCACCAGTGATTCCGATAGGGGGGAGACCCAGTACTTC. Protein sequence: CATSDSDRGETQYF.

This sequence joins TRBV6-2 or TRBV6-3 and TRBJ2-7; TRBD1 matches 10 bases. CDR1 is MNHEY and CDR2 is SVGEGT in the germline V gene. This CDR3 comprises 14 residues. V was clipped by 6 bases and J by 2 bases; unmatched bases: 4. CDR3 in DNA: TGTGCCAGCAGCCGCGGACAGGGGGCCTACGAGCAGTACTTC. Protein product: CASSRGQGAYEQYF.

The CDR3 region is CASSSDRDHGYTF. The CDR3 nucleotides read TGTGCCAGCAGCTCGGACAGGGATCATGGCTACACCTTC. The chain employs TRBV7-9 and TRBJ1-2; TRBD1 aligns across 8 bases. The CDR3 loop spans 13 amino acids. The V gene end was trimmed by 4 bases and the J gene end by 6 bases; junction bases not matched to a gene: 4. Germline lookup yields CDR1 SEHNR and CDR2 FQNEAQ (reference sequence). Combining the CDR3 with reference TRBV7-9 and TRBJ1-2 gives the whole variable domain DTGVSQNPRHKITKRGQNVTFRCDPISEHNRLYWYRQTLGQGPEFLTYFQNEAQLEKSRLLSDRFSAERPKGSFSTLEIQRTEQGDSAMYLCASSSDRDHGYTFGSGTRLTVV.

The chain links TRBV3-1 (or the pseudogene TRBV3-2) to TRBJ2-2, with D unresolved. The CDR3 loop spans 16 amino acids. With 4 bases removed from V and 1 base from J, the gap between germline ends came to 13 bases. CDR1 and CDR2 from the germline V gene are LGHDT and YNNKEL (reference sequence). CDR3 region: CASSPLMRRNTGELFF. The CDR3, as DNA: TGTGCCAGCAGCCCCTTAATGCGGAGGAACACCGGGGAGCTGTTTTTT.

The V gene is TRBV7-8, the J gene TRBJ1-3; no definite D call. CDR1 is SGHVS and CDR2 is FQNEAQ in the germline V gene. V was pared by 5 bases and J by 4 bases, with 21 bases between. This CDR3 region has 17 residues. The CDR3 spells CASSPGRDIVSGNTIYF. In DNA form, the CDR3 reads TGTGCCAGCAGCCCCGGACGGGATATTGTTTCGGGAAACACCATATATTTT.

This clone showed up just once. The chain is built from TRBV9 and TRBJ2-1, with 11 bases fitting TRBD2. Trimming cost V 6 bases and J 2 bases; bases outside gene matches: 4. In germline, CDR1 is SGDLS, CDR2 YYNGEE. CDR3 length: 15 residues. The CDR3 DNA sequence: TGTGCCAGCAACATAGCGGGGGGGACCTACAATGAGCAGTTCTTC. As protein: CASNIAGGTYNEQFF.

The chain uses TRBV13 and TRBJ1-3; the match to TRBD1 covers 9 bases. The trim removed 4 bases at V and 4 bases at J, leaving 2 bases unmatched. This CDR3 has 14 residues. Germline-derived CDR1 and CDR2 are PRHDT and FYEKMQ (reference sequence). In DNA, the CDR3 is TGTGCCAGCAGCTATACAGGGGGCGGAAACACCATATATTTT. Its protein is CASSYTGGGNTIYF.

The chain couples TRBV2 to TRBJ2-2; 12 nucleotides agree with TRBD2. The germline gives CDR1 SNHLY, CDR2 FYNNEI. V lost 6 bases, J lost 6 bases, and 8 bases stayed unmatched. The CDR3 is made up of 16 amino acids. The CDR3 region has the DNA TGTGCCAGCAGAGACCTAGCGGGAGGGCCTTCCGGGGAGCTGTTTTTT. Translating it yields CASRDLAGGPSGELFF.

The gene calls are TRBV7-2 and TRBJ2-7; the D is unclear. Trimming took 5 bases from V and 1 from J, leaving 6 bases between them. Germline V lookup: CDR1 SGHTA, CDR2 FQGNSA. The length of the CDR3 is 12 residues. The CDR3 protein is CASSPNSYEQYF. As DNA, the CDR3 is TGTGCCAGCAGCCCCAATTCCTACGAGCAGTACTTC.

The rearrangement joins TRBV30 to TRBJ1-1; TRBD1 agrees at 8 bases. This CDR3 is 14 amino acids long. V shed 2 bases and J 4 bases; nucleotides not matched to a gene: 6. Germline V gene data show CDR1 as GTSNPN and CDR2 as SVGIG (reference sequence). Written as DNA, the CDR3 is TGTGCCTGGAGTCCCTTGGACAGGGTCACTGAAGCTTTCTTT. Residues: CAWSPLDRVTEAFF.

DNA of the CDR3: TGTGCCAGCAGCCATGGGACAGGGTGGTTGGATGGCTACACCTTC. Residues: CASSHGTGWLDGYTF. This chain uses TRBV7-9 with TRBJ1-2; 9 bases are shared with TRBD1. The CDR3 runs 15 residues. Germline values: CDR1 SEHNR, CDR2 FQNEAQ (reference sequence). V lost 5 bases and J lost 6; bases outside the gene matches: 10.

V usage is TRBV7-9 and J usage is TRBJ1-3; 8 bases are a match to TRBD1. This CDR3 region has 16 residues. Unmatched junction bases numbered 5, after V lost 2 bases and J lost 2 bases. Germline CDR1 is SEHNR and CDR2 is FQNEAQ (reference sequence). CDR3 protein: CASSLLDRDPGNTIYF. CDR3 bases: TGTGCCAGCAGCTTACTGGACAGGGACCCTGGAAACACCATATATTTT. Complete variable domain (other parts from reference TRBV7-9 and TRBJ1-3): DTGVSQNPRHKITKRGQNVTFRCDPISEHNRLYWYRQTLGQGPEFLTYFQNEAQLEKSRLLSDRFSAERPKGSFSTLEIQRTEQGDSAMYLCASSLLDRDPGNTIYFGEGSWLTVV.

The J gene is TRBJ2-1, the V gene TRBV5-1; tentatively, D is TRBD2 (5 bases). Between the trimmed V and J ends, which lost 0 bases and 5 bases, there was a span of 12 bases. The CDR3 extends over 15 amino acids. Germline V gene data show CDR1 as SGHRS and CDR2 as YFSETQ. The CDR3, as DNA: TGCGCCAGCAGCTTGGAGCCAGCGGAACACAATGAGCAGTTCTTC. Translated: CASSLEPAEHNEQFF.

The rearrangement uses TRBV7-3 and TRBJ2-5, with 9 bases identical to TRBD2. The germline gives CDR1 SGHTA, CDR2 FQGTGA. Trimming cost V 2 bases and J 1 base; bases outside gene matches: 2. The CDR3 is 15 amino acids. The CDR3 loop is CASSLGSGGQETQYF. CDR3 nucleotides: TGTGCCAGCAGCTTAGGTAGCGGGGGCCAAGAGACCCAGTACTTC.

This rearrangement joins TRBV7-7 to TRBJ2-2; 8 bases map to TRBD2. Germline CDR1 is SSHAT and CDR2 is FNYEAQ (reference sequence). Losses at the gene ends were 5 bases for V and 4 bases for J; bases not matched to a gene: 9. CDR3 size: 16 residues. The CDR3 loop is CASSPRASGSTGELFF. The DNA of the CDR3 is TGTGCCAGCAGCCCTAGGGCCAGCGGGAGCACCGGGGAGCTGTTTTTT.

The chain combines TRBV9 with TRBJ1-4; TRBD1 aligns across 7 bases. The CDR3 length is 14 residues. The germline V gene encodes CDR1 SGDLS and CDR2 YYNGEE. V dropped 3 bases and J dropped 10; count of bases not matched to a gene: 9. The CDR3 DNA reads as TGTGCCAGCAGCGAAACAGGGGTATCGGTAAAACTGTTTTTT. Translation: CASSETGVSVKLFF.

V is TRBV18 and J is TRBJ2-1; 12 bases line up with TRBD2. The V segment lost 4 bases and the J segment 4 bases; nucleotides outside the gene matches: 2. The CDR3 loop spans 15 amino acids. Germline lookup yields CDR1 KGHSH and CDR2 LQKENI. CDR3 sequence reads: CASSRGLAGYNEQFF. The DNA of the CDR3 is TGTGCCAGCTCACGGGGACTAGCGGGTTACAATGAGCAGTTCTTC.

The chain links TRBV7-8 to TRBJ1-1; D ambiguous. Trimming took off 5 bases at V and 3 bases at J, with 16 bases between the two ends. CDR3 length: 15 residues. Germline V gene lookup returns CDR1 SGHVS and CDR2 FQNEAQ. CDR3 sequence (DNA): TGTGCCAGCAGCCCGTTTTCCAAAGCGGACACTGAAGCTTTCTTT. Translating it yields CASSPFSKADTEAFF.

The chain is built from TRBV19 and TRBJ2-3; a possible D gene is TRBD2 (6 bases). Trimming stripped 3 bases from V and 1 base from J, with 14 bases between. The CDR3 runs 16 residues. Germline CDR1 is LNHDA and CDR2 is SQIVND (reference sequence). The CDR3 DNA follows: TGTGCCAGTAGTATTATGGAGGGTTCCGGCACAGATACGCAGTATTTT. Protein product: CASSIMEGSGTDTQYF.

The V gene is TRBV28, the J gene TRBJ2-1; D gene unclear. The CDR3 runs to 11 residues. Germline-derived CDR1 and CDR2 are MDHEN and SYDVKM. Trimming pared 8 bases from V and 4 bases from J, leaving 6 bases between. CDR3 amino acids: CASVGYNEQFF. CDR3 nucleotides: TGTGCCAGCGTCGGGTACAATGAGCAGTTCTTC.

The chain carries TRBV5-4 and TRBJ1-3, with D possibly being TRBD1 (5 bases). This CDR3 comprises 16 residues. Germline V gene lookup returns CDR1 SGHNT and CDR2 YYREEE (reference sequence). V dropped 0 bases and J dropped 1 base, with 11 bases sitting between them. The CDR3 reads CASSLGGSGSGNTIYF. The DNA for the CDR3 is TGTGCCAGCAGCTTGGGGGGCAGCGGGTCTGGAAACACCATATATTTT.

The CDR3 coding sequence is TGTGCCAGCAGCCATCGGACGGAGGAGGGCGGAAACACCATATATTTT. Protein sequence: CASSHRTEEGGNTIYF. This rearrangement joins TRBV11-1 to TRBJ1-3; no clear D gene. V was cut by 5 bases and J by 4 bases, with 18 bases left in between. Germline V gives CDR1 SGHAT, CDR2 FQDESV (reference sequence). The CDR3 contains 16 residues.

The V and J genes are TRBV5-1 and TRBJ1-1; 7 bases agree with TRBD1. There are 15 residues in the CDR3. Per germline, CDR1 SGHRS and CDR2 YFSETQ. The ends lost 0 bases at V and 1 base at J; junction bases unmatched: 3. CDR3 in DNA: TGCGCCAGCAGCTTGGGAGACAGGGCGAACACTGAAGCTTTCTTT. This gives the protein CASSLGDRANTEAFF.

V usage is TRBV6-5 and J usage is TRBJ1-2, with D tentatively TRBD1 (6 bases). Germline V gene lookup returns CDR1 MNHEY and CDR2 SVGAGI. CDR3 length: 13 amino acids. Trimming cost V 7 bases and J 4 bases, with 13 bases left between them. This CDR3 is CASTRGPIYGYTF. In nucleotides, the CDR3 is TGTGCCAGCACGCGGGGGCCAATCTATGGCTACACCTTC.

The V gene is TRBV21-1, the J gene TRBJ1-6; the table's D call, TRBD1, was not checked against the DNA. TRBV21-1 is annotated as a pseudogene. There are 19 residues in the CDR3. CDR3 amino acids: CASSKGAGPLPEYNSPLHF. CDR3 coding DNA: TGTGCCAGCAGCAAAGGTGCAGGGCCACTACCTGAATATAATTCACCCCTCCACTTT.

This chain links TRBV28 with TRBJ2-5; 7 bases line up with TRBD1. CDR3 length: 15 residues. Germline V gene lookup returns CDR1 MDHEN and CDR2 SYDVKM. V lost 4 bases and J lost 1; bases outside the gene matches: 6. Here the CDR3 DNA reads TGTGCCAGCAGTTCGGACAGGACCCTCCAAGAGACCCAGTACTTC. Protein: CASSSDRTLQETQYF. Full variable domain (remainder filled in from reference TRBV28 and TRBJ2-5): DVKVTQSSRYLVKRTGEKVFLECVQDMDHENMFWYRQDPGLGLRLIYFSYDVKMKEKGDIPEGYSVSREKKERFSLILESASTNQTSMYLCASSSDRTLQETQYFGPGTRLLVL.

The V and J genes are TRBV27 and TRBJ1-4; D call uncertain. The V end lost 3 bases, the J end lost 3 bases, and 8 bases lay between the germline ends. Germline lookup yields CDR1 MNHEY and CDR2 SMNVEV (reference sequence). CDR3 length equals 14 residues. The CDR3 reads CASSFGRANEKLFF. In nucleotides, the CDR3 is TGTGCCAGCAGTTTCGGGAGAGCTAATGAAAAACTGTTTTTT.

The chain joins TRBV18 to TRBJ1-6; 7 bases line up with TRBD1. The CDR3 extends over 15 amino acids. V was clipped by 0 bases and J by 7 bases; unmatched bases: 3. Germline V gene lookup returns CDR1 KGHSH and CDR2 LQKENI. For the CDR3, the DNA is TGTGCCAGCTCACCACCCGGGACAGCCAATTCACCCCTCCACTTT. Translating gives CASSPPGTANSPLHF.